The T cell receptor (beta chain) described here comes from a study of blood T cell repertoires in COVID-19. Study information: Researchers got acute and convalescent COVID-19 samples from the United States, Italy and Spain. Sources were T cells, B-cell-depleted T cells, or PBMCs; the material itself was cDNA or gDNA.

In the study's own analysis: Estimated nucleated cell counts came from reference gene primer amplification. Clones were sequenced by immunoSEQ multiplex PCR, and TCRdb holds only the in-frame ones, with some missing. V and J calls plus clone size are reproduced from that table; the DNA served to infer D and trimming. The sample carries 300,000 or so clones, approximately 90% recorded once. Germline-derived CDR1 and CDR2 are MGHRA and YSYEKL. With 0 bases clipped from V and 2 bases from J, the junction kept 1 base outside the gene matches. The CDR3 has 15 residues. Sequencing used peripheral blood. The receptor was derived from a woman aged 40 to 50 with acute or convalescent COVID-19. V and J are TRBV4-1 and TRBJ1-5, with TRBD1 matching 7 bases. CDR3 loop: CASSQDRGRNQPQHF. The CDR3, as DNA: TGCGCCAGCAGCCAAGATAGGGGGCGCAATCAGCCCCAGCATTTT.